This T cell receptor beta chain was recorded in a study of blood T cell repertoires in COVID-19. In the study overall: T cells, B-cell-depleted T cells, or PBMCs supplied cDNA or gDNA.

The CDR3 is 12 amino acids. Germline assignment: CDR1 SGHRS and CDR2 YFSETQ. Trimming shortened V by 0 bases and J by 8 bases, and 8 bases separated the two germline ends. Original processing notes: How many nucleated cells were present was estimated from reference gene primer amplification. Sequencing used immunoSEQ multiplex PCR; TCRdb keeps in-frame clones, though not all of them. That table furnishes V, J and clone size, whereas the DNA furnished D and trimming. The table records about 160,000 clones, over 85% of them present only once. V and J are TRBV5-1 and TRBJ1-1; TRBD1 might be the D (5 bases). The source of this sequence is a man aged 60 to 75 with active or convalescent COVID-19. Input material: peripheral blood. CDR3 protein: CASSLDRIEAFF. Written as DNA, the CDR3 is TGCGCCAGCAGCTTGGACAGGATCGAAGCTTTCTTT. The full variable domain, rest sourced from reference TRBV5-1 and TRBJ1-1, is KAGVTQTPRYLIKTRGQQVTLSCSPISGHRSVSWYQQTPGQGLQFLFEYFSETQRNKGNFPGRFSGRQFSNSRSEMNVSTLELGDSALYLCASSLDRIEAFFGQGTRLTVV.